This T cell receptor beta chain came from a study of blood T cell repertoires in COVID-19 (TCRdb year 2020). As for the study more broadly: Collaborator samples came from the United States, Italy and Spain and covered acute and convalescent phases of COVID-19. The prospective study material was composed of cDNA or gDNA derived from T cells, B-cell-depleted T cells, or PBMCs. Subjects who had been exposed to COVID-19, were actively infected with it, or had recovered from it provided the deeply sampled blood TCRbeta repertoires that made up the dataset. A freely available public database, intended as a resource for researchers studying the immune response to SARS-CoV-2, is where the repertoires were released. The samples were drawn from the first 160 participants of the ongoing ImmuneRACE study and from 1,254 subjects provided by 6 global collaborators. A de-identified subject ID, COVID-19 status, age in years and sex were almost always included in the sample metadata. Where HLA class I and class II types were available, the types were taken from metadata supplied by the sample provider, not from assay-based typing.

What the research found in general, with its limitations: The quantity of clinical and demographic metadata differed by source and by participant and was supplied without curation.

This clone is a singleton in its sample. No antigen is known for it. Per-base quality was not reported, and no clone a single base away is much larger than it. The immunoSEQ Assay, a bias-controlled multiplex PCR, was used to amplify TCRbeta CDR3 regions from genomic DNA. In the original analysis: The number of nucleated cells in each sample was estimated from the amplification of reference gene primers within the assay. Sequence reads were collapsed and filtered to measure the absolute abundance of every unique TCRbeta CDR3 rearrangement. For each sample, productive Simpson clonality was calculated as the square root of Simpson's diversity index across productive rearrangements. The source is immuneACCESS, and TCRdb retained only in-frame sequences with V and J called. Part of the clones is not carried over; for the studies checked, unresolved V genes explain less than half of this, and the remainder is unexplained. V and J calls and clone size come straight from that table; D and trimming were deduced from the DNA. The sample table records about 200,000 clones; roughly 86% of these occur just once. The top ten hold approximately 2.9% of the sample.

Whole blood was collected in K2EDTA tubes by collaborating institutions according to the institutions' own protocols. For TCRbeta analysis, collaborator samples were shipped as frozen whole blood, as isolated PBMCs, or as DNA extracted from either sample type. This clonotype was sampled from a man aged 55 to 69 with acute or convalescent COVID-19. Sequences were obtained from peripheral blood.

CDR3 loop: CASSRGQNTEAFF. The sequenced DNA: TGTGCCAGCTCCCGGGGACAGAACACTGAAGCTTTCTTT. The chain is made from TRBV18 and TRBJ1-1; the D segment could be TRBD1, given 6 matching bases. CDR1 KGHSH and CDR2 LQKENI are derived from the germline V gene. Between the V and J ends, shortened by 6 bases and 1 base respectively, the junction contains 9 bases. The CDR3 starts with the cysteine, ends with the phenylalanine, and has 13 residues. CDR3 DNA is the only sequence kept; it has 39 bases, read in frame from the first base.